This passage covers 7 T cell receptor beta chains from one sample sequenced in a study of blood T cells in healthy people across ages. Primers used in a second PCR of roughly 6 to 11 cycles were a sample-barcoded 5' primer and a J-beta primer mix. TCRdb reprocessed the 5' RACE reads with MiXCR, giving one entry per CDR3 protein. The sample consists of 780,000 or so distinct CDR3 sequences, 40% to 65% of them appearing once. The sample consisted of blood. These receptors all stem from a man of 80 years or more in good health.

The rearrangement links TRBV14 to TRBJ2-1; 14 bases fit TRBD2. V shed 1 base and J 10 bases; nucleotides not matched to a gene: 15. The CDR3 sequence is 19 residues long. CDR1 is SGHDN, CDR2 FVKESK, per germline. DNA of the CDR3: TGTGCCAGCAGCCAAGTTTTGACTAGCGGGAGGGCCTACGTGAGAGAGCAGTTCTTC. Its translation is CASSQVLTSGRAYVREQFF. Combining the CDR3 with reference TRBV14 and TRBJ2-1 gives the whole variable domain EAGVTQFPSHSVIEKGQTVTLRCDPISGHDNLYWYRRVMGKEIKFLLHFVKESKQDESGMPNNRFLAERTGGTYSTLKVQPAELEDSGVYFCASSQVLTSGRAYVREQFFGPGTRLTVL.

V usage is TRBV12-3 or TRBV12-4 and J usage is TRBJ1-1; the D is unclear. This CDR3 spans 14 amino acids. Trimming took 5 bases from V and 11 from J, leaving 21 bases between them. The CDR3 nucleotides are TGTGCCAGCAGTCCGGGGAGAGACCAGAGAGCGGCTTTCTTT. This translates into CASSPGRDQRAAFF.

This clonotype was counted only a few times. The chain couples TRBV12-3 or TRBV12-4 to TRBJ1-2; maybe TRBD1 (6 bases). The CDR3 contains 15 residues. V was pared by 6 bases and J by 2 bases, with 16 bases between. This CDR3 reads CASSISLQGNYGYTF. CDR3 sequence (DNA): TGTGCCAGCAGCATCTCCCTACAGGGAAACTATGGCTACACCTTC.

This clonotype was counted a single time. This rearrangement joins TRBV5-1 to TRBJ2-5, with D tentatively TRBD1 or TRBD2 (5 bases each). The J call may be in error: the DNA end matches TRBJ2-7 better. In germline, CDR1 is SGHRS, CDR2 YFSETQ. This CDR3 has 14 amino acids. The DNA of the CDR3 is TGCGCCAGCAGCCTCCCTGGGACCCCCAACGAGCAGTACTTC. It specifies CASSLPGTPNEQYF.

This chain uses TRBV20-1 with TRBJ2-7; 8 nucleotides line up with TRBD2. The length of the CDR3 is 14 residues. Germline loops: CDR1 DFQATT, CDR2 SNEGSKA (reference sequence). V dropped 6 bases and J dropped 7; count of bases not matched to a gene: 14. This CDR3 is CSAPIAGTYNEQYF. The CDR3, as DNA: TGCAGTGCCCCAATAGCGGGAACCTACAATGAGCAGTACTTC.

This clonotype appeared a single time. The rearrangement joins TRBV7-9 to TRBJ1-4; 7 bases are a match to TRBD1. From germline, CDR1 is SEHNR and CDR2 FQNEAQ (reference sequence). J lost 8 bases, V lost 4 bases, and 4 bases had no gene match. This CDR3 has 13 amino acids. Here the CDR3 DNA reads TGTGCCAGCAGCTGGGGACAGCGCGAAAAACTGTTTTTT. Protein: CASSWGQREKLFF.

Turning to this clonotype: The junction shows a germline mismatch at one end, possibly a read error. The gene calls are TRBV9 and TRBJ2-5, with a tentative D call TRBD2 (6 bases). The CDR3 contains 15 residues. Germline V gene sequence: CDR1 SGDLS, CDR2 YYNGEE. CDR3 region: CVSSVAGAQPGEQYF. As DNA, the CDR3 is TGTGTCAGCAGCGTAGCTGGGGCCCAGCCGGGAGAGCAGTACTTC.